Listed below are T cell receptor beta chains from one sample, sequenced in a study of cytomegalovirus exposure and HLA in healthy donors. Repertoires were generated with immunoSEQ multiplex PCR, while TCRdb's copy carries only in-frame clones and drops some. The data hold 100,000 or so clones, with 84% observed a single time. The sequencing input was PBMCs. Receptor source: a woman in her late teens or twenties in good health and CMV-seronegative. The CDR3 runs from the conserved cysteine through the conserved F or W. The D gene is left open where the match is weak. The size of a clone is reported for some rows only, either as once, few or many, or as a class for expanded clones.

>NA|TRBD2|TRBV7-3|TRBJ2-7
TGTGCCAGCAGCTTAGCCGGGACTAGCTCCTACGAGCAGTACTTC
CASSLAGTSSYEQYF
>NA|NA|TRBV11-2|TRBJ1-4
TGTGCCAGCAGCACCAACCGCGCTGAAAAACTGTTTTTT
CASSTNRAEKLFF
>NA|NA|TRBV6-4|TRBJ2-2
TGTGCCAGCAGTGACTCAGGGGACACCGGGGAGCTGTTTTTT
CASSDSGDTGELFF
>NA|TRBD2|TRBV18|TRBJ2-1
TGTGCCAGCTCCGAACTCCGCACTAGCGGCCCCTACAATGAGCAGTTCTTC
CASSELRTSGPYNEQFF
>few|TRBD1|TRBV6-1|TRBJ1-1
TGTGCCAGCAGTGATCCGGGACAGGCATCCACTGAAGCTTTCTTT
CASSDPGQASTEAFF
>NA|NA|TRBV7-2|TRBJ2-2
TGTGCCAGCAGCTTAGCTCAGTCGAACACCGGGGAGCTGTTTTTT
CASSLAQSNTGELFF
>NA|NA|TRBV27|TRBJ2-7
TGTGCCAGCAGTTTATCATCGTACGAGCAGTACTTC
CASSLSSYEQYF
>NA|TRBD1|TRBV18|TRBJ2-7
TGTGCCAGCTCGGGACAGGGAAGCTACGAGCAGTACTTC
CASSGQGSYEQYF
>once|NA|TRBV19|TRBJ2-2
TGTGCCAGTTCCAGGGGGGCGAACACCGGGGAGCTGTTTTTT
CASSRGANTGELFF
>NA|TRBD2|TRBV28|TRBJ2-7
TGTGCCAGCAGTCCAAGCGGGACTCTCGAGGGCGAGCAGTACTTC
CASSPSGTLEGEQYF
>NA|NA|TRBV28|TRBJ1-2
TGTGCCAGCAGTTCCCTAGGACAGAACTATGGCTACACCTTC
CASSSLGQNYGYTF
>NA|TRBD2|TRBV4-1|TRBJ2-2
TGCGCCAGCAGCCAAGCGGGACTAGAGAACACCGGGGAGCTGTTTTTT
CASSQAGLENTGELFF
>NA|TRBD1|TRBV19|TRBJ1-2
TGTGCCAGTAGTACAGGACAGGGCTCCGTAAATGGCTACACCTTC
CASSTGQGSVNGYTF
>NA|NA|TRBV7-2|TRBJ2-3
TGTGCCAGCAGCCGCCCGACTAGCACAGATACGCAGTATTTT
CASSRPTSTDTQYF
>NA|NA|TRBV2|TRBJ1-3
TGTGCCAGCAGCCGCTCCGTCGGGTCAGGAAACACCATATATTTT
CASSRSVGSGNTIYF
>NA|NA|TRBV7-2|TRBJ2-7
TGTGCCAGCAGCCCTTATGAGCGGGAGCAGTACTTC
CASSPYEREQYF
>NA|TRBD1|TRBV6-4|TRBJ2-5
TGTGCCAGCAGCCCAGACAGGGGGACGGAGACCCAGTACTTC
CASSPDRGTETQYF
>NA|NA|TRBV5-5|TRBJ2-1
TGTGCCAGCAGCTTGGTCGTCCATGAGCAGTTCTTC
CASSLVVHEQFF
>NA|NA|TRBV5-1|TRBJ2-3
TGCGCCAGCAGCTTACCGACAACTAGCGACAGGACAGATACGCAGTATTTT
CASSLPTTSDRTDTQYF
>NA|TRBD1|TRBV28|TRBJ2-3
TGTGCCAGCAGTTTACGCCAGGGGGTAGATACGCAGTATTTT
CASSLRQGVDTQYF
>once|TRBD2|TRBV13|TRBJ2-3
TGTGCCAGCAGCTTAGGACTAGCGACAGATACGCAGTATTTT
CASSLGLATDTQYF
>NA|TRBD1|TRBV6-5|TRBJ2-1
TGTGCCAGCAGTGCGACAGGGGGCGGTGAGCAGTTCTTC
CASSATGGGEQFF
>NA|TRBD1|TRBV29-1|TRBJ1-1
TGCAGCGTTGGACAGGGGAACACTGAAGCTTTCTTT
CSVGQGNTEAFF
>NA|TRBD1|TRBV5-4|TRBJ2-1
TGTGCCAGCAGCTTGGCTCGGGACAGGGGGGGAACCTACAATGAGCAGTTCTTC
CASSLARDRGGTYNEQFF
>NA|TRBD1|TRBV5-1|TRBJ2-7
TGCGCCAGCAGCTCAGGTACAGGGACAGGGTACTACGAGCAGTACTTC
CASSSGTGTGYYEQYF
>once|NA|TRBV7-9|TRBJ2-7
TGTTCCAGCAGCAGAGGACTTTACGAGCAGTACTTC
CSSSRGLYEQYF
>NA|NA|TRBV19|TRBJ2-7
TGTGCCAGTAGCGACGGAGCGGCCTACGAGCAGTACTTC
CASSDGAAYEQYF
>NA|NA|TRBV7-2|TRBJ2-5
TGTGCCAGCAGCTCGGGACTTTCGGAGACCCAGTACTTC
CASSSGLSETQYF
>NA|NA|TRBV7-3|TRBJ2-6
TGTGCCAGCAGCTTGACTGCCATCCTTAGCTCTGGGGCCAACGTCCTGACTTTC
CASSLTAILSSGANVLTF
>NA|NA|TRBV5-4|TRBJ2-1
TGTGCCAGCAGCGCGGACAGCTCCTACAATGAGCAGTTCTTC
CASSADSSYNEQFF
>NA|NA|TRBV4-3|TRBJ1-1
TGCGCCAGCAGCCAAGGGACCAGGGGTGGGACTGAAGCTTTCTTT
CASSQGTRGGTEAFF
>once|TRBD1|TRBV9|TRBJ2-2
TGTGCCAGCAGCGTGGGGACAGGGTTGGGCGGGGAGCTGTTTTTT
CASSVGTGLGGELFF
>NA|NA|TRBV28|TRBJ2-5
TGTGCCAGCAGATGGGGCGGGGCCGAACAAGAGACCCAGTACTTC
CASRWGGAEQETQYF
>NA|TRBD1|TRBV4-1|TRBJ1-2
TGCGCCAGCAGGGCTCCGGGACAGGGTGCGTATGGCTACACCTTC
CASRAPGQGAYGYTF
>NA|NA|TRBV5-1|TRBJ1-6
TGCGCCAGCAGCAGTACAGTGACCTCCTATAATTCACCCCTCCACTTT
CASSSTVTSYNSPLHF
>NA|NA|TRBV19|TRBJ1-4
TGTGCCAGTAAGGAGCAGGGTTATGAAAAACTGTTTTTT
CASKEQGYEKLFF
>many|NA|TRBV18|TRBJ1-1
TGTGCCAGCTCACCTGGACAGAACACTGAAGCTTTCTTT
CASSPGQNTEAFF
>NA|NA|TRBV19|TRBJ1-1
TGTGCCAGTAGTATAGCTAAACGTGGTCCCGGAGCTTTCTTT
CASSIAKRGPGAFF
>few|TRBD2|TRBV5-8|TRBJ2-2
TGTGCCAGCAGCTTGTTGGCTAGCGGGAGAGAATGGGTCACCGGGGAGCTGTTTTTT
CASSLLASGREWVTGELFF
>NA|NA|TRBV19|TRBJ2-7
TGTGCCAGTAGTATAGGCTTTCCCTCCTACGAGCAGTACTTC
CASSIGFPSYEQYF
>few|NA|TRBV2|TRBJ1-3
TGTGCCAGCAGTGAATGGCCGTCCTCTGGAAACACCATATATTTT
CASSEWPSSGNTIYF